This T cell receptor beta chain was recorded in a study of blood T cell repertoires in COVID-19. V shed 6 bases, J shed 4 bases, and the junction held 3 bases outside the gene matches. The CDR3 contains 13 residues. Germline V lookup: CDR1 MDHEN, CDR2 SYDVKM. Clones were read by immunoSEQ multiplex PCR, and TCRdb kept only the in-frame ones, dropping some. In the table there are around 240,000 clones, 85% to 90% of which are singletons. The specimen sequenced was PBMCs or T cells enriched from blood (not recorded which). The genes are TRBV28 and TRBJ2-3, with TRBD2 matching 8 bases. This sequence originates from a man aged 45-60 years who had been exposed to COVID-19. This chain's CDR3 is CASRSGGPDTQYF. CDR3 nucleotides: TGTGCCAGCAGGTCGGGGGGGCCAGATACGCAGTATTTT.